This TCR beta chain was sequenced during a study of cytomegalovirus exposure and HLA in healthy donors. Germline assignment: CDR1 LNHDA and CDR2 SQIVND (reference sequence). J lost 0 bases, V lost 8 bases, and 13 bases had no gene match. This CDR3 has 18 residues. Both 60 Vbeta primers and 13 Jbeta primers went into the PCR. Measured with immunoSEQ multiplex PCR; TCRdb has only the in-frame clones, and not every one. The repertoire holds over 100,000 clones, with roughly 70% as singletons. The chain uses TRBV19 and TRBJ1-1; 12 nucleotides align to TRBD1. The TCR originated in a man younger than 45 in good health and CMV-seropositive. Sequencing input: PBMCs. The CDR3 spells CASFRPGTGGFMNTEAFF. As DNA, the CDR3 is TGTGCCAGTTTTCGTCCCGGGACAGGGGGCTTTATGAACACTGAAGCTTTCTTT.